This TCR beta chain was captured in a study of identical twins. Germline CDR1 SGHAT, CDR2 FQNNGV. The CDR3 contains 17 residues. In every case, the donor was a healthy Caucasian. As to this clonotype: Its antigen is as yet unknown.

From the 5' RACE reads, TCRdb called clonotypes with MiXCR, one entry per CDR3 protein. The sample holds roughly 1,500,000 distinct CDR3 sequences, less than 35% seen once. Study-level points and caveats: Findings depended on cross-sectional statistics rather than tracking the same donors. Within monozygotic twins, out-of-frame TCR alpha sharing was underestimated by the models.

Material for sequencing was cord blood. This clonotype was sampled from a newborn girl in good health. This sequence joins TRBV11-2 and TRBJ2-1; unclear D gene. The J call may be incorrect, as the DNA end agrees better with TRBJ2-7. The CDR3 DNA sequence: TGTGCCAGCAGCTTAACATCGTGGCGTAGCTCCTACAATGAGCAGTACTTC. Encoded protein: CASSLTSWRSSYNEQYF.